This paragraph covers one T cell receptor (beta chain) sequence. Its antigen remains unidentified. Nothing much larger sits one base from this clone, and base qualities are not available. This sample is drawn from a study of Ad26.COV2.S vaccination and SARS-CoV-2 variants (dated by TCRdb to 2020 to 2022). Describing the broader study: Donors in the vaccine arm were drawn from COV1001, a multicentre, randomized, double-blind, placebo-controlled phase I-IIa trial testing Ad26.COV2.S in healthy adults. Sequencing of the TCRbeta repertoire served to evaluate the specificity and breadth of SARS-CoV-2-reactive T cell receptors following Ad26.COV2.S vaccination. Investigators did not know the trial group allocation while performing experiments and assessing outcomes. Ad26.COV2.S was given intramuscularly at 5x10^10 or 1x10^11 viral particles, as a single shot or as two shots 56 days apart. Trial participants were randomized into five groups of five: low-dose or high-dose Ad26.COV2.S given once or twice, or placebo on both occasions. The TCR-sequenced set comprised about 32 samples: around 20 Ad26.COV2.S vaccine recipients, 5 placebo recipients and 8 SARS-CoV-2 convalescent individuals. Study-level results and caveats: Non-spike TCR breadth was comparable between vaccine and placebo recipients, consistent with the vaccine containing only spike. Substantial breadth of spike-specific CD8+ and CD4+ T cell responses was reported after vaccination. Higher spike-specific TCR breadth was observed in Ad26.COV2.S recipients than in placebo recipients (P = 0.0014). The authors noted that the TCR breadth and depth analyses may have underestimated total T cell responses. Comparing responses between vaccine doses or regimens was not something the study was powered to do.

The immunoSEQ Assay was the method used to sequence TCRbeta CDR3 regions. After extraction, genomic DNA underwent amplification by bias-controlled multiplex PCR, followed by high-throughput sequencing. On the authors' methods: To quantify the absolute abundance of each unique TCRbeta CDR3 region, sequences were collapsed and filtered. T cell fraction was estimated by normalizing TCRbeta template counts to usable DNA, with usable DNA measured through amplification of reference genes found in all nucleated cells. Repertoire TCRs were annotated as SARS-CoV-2-specific by exact matching of V gene, CDR3 amino acid sequence and J gene to a known reactive TCR set. The reference SARS-CoV-2 TCR set came from MIRA and was filtered for enrichment in COVID-19-positive ImmuneCODE repertoires, removing public or cross-reactive TCRs. Using the MIRA antigens, annotated TCRs were further analysed by specific ORF or by position within an ORF. Depth was the summed frequency of annotated unique rearrangements, while breadth was defined as annotated unique rearrangements over total unique productive rearrangements. Two-sided Wilcoxon rank-sum tests were applied when comparing TCR breadth between groups. TCRdb re-hosts the immuneACCESS table, in-frame sequences only. Its copies lack some clones; in the studies checked, an unresolved V gene accounts for under half of them, and the cause for the rest is not known. V and J calls and clone size are as listed in that table; D and trimming were resolved from the DNA. The sample data list hundreds of thousands of clones, and 80% to 90% of these were observed just once. The biggest ten clones account for about 10% of the sample.

According to the germline V gene (reference sequence), CDR1 reads WNHNN and CDR2 reads SYGVQD. From its cysteine to its phenylalanine, the CDR3 spans 13 amino acids. The only DNA kept is the CDR3, 39 bases in frame from the first base. The germline V end is reduced by 3 bases and the J end by 5 bases; junction bases left unmatched: 4. The treatment or condition label on this specimen signifies: roughly 20 received Ad26.COV2.S at low or high dose, single or two shots; about 5 received placebo; per-sample allocation not given. For vaccine and placebo recipients, the sequenced repertoires came from samples collected on day 63 after the first injection. Between 29 July and 7 August 2020, Cohort 1b enrolled 25 adults aged 18-55 years at one site in Boston, USA. Ad26.COV2.S consisted of a replication-incompetent adenovirus type 26 vector by which a prefusion-stabilized SARS-CoV-2 spike protein from the original Wuhan strain was expressed.

The rearranged segments are TRBV10-1 and TRBJ2-7; 7 nucleotides in the junction match TRBD1. The sequence came from a person aged 18-65 years who received the Ad26.COV2.S COVID-19 vaccine or a placebo. This specimen was peripheral blood, taken in a trial of Ad26.COV2.S vaccine versus placebo. This receptor carries the CDR3 CASSDPDRDEQYF. The DNA reads as follows: TGCGCCAGCAGTGACCCCGACAGGGACGAGCAGTACTTC.